This T cell receptor beta chain emerged from a study of blood T cell repertoires in COVID-19. For the study at large: The United States, Italy and Spain were the sources of the acute and convalescent COVID-19 samples. Sources were T cells, B-cell-depleted T cells, or PBMCs; the material itself was cDNA or gDNA.

Donors in Cohort 3 who had recovered were those with two negative PCRs, healthcare professional clearance, or resolution of their symptoms. The authors' processing: Cell counts per sample came from amplifying reference gene primers. Produced via immunoSEQ multiplex PCR; TCRdb's table is partial and in-frame only. V, J and clone size reflect that table, while D and trimming were determined from the DNA. The table has around 480,000 clones, around 90% seen once. V was clipped by 7 bases and J by 7 bases, with 14 bases between them. Germline V gene lookup returns CDR1 SNHLY and CDR2 FYNNEI. This CDR3 spans 13 amino acids.

The rearrangement joins TRBV2 to TRBJ1-5; D is possibly TRBD1 (5 bases). This TCR was sampled from a woman aged 18-29 years who had recovered from COVID-19. Sequences were obtained from PBMCs or T cells enriched from blood (not recorded which). CDR3: CASTKGTEQPQHF. CDR3 in DNA: TGTGCCAGCACGAAAGGGACTGAACAGCCCCAGCATTTT.